Below are 30 T cell receptor beta chains sequenced from a single sample in a study of T cell repertoires in cytomegalovirus infection. TCRdb processed the reads anew with MiXCR; each CDR3 protein has one entry. The repertoire holds around 500,000 distinct CDR3 sequences, about 42% seen once, with around 45% in the top ten. These receptors' antigens are unknown. Specimen: cultured PBMCs, collected from culture after CMV antigen stimulation. Receptors were obtained from a human donor in good health (CMV status not recorded). Some clones in this sample may be carry-over from other donors' samples.

The gene calls are TRBV6-2 or TRBV6-3 and TRBJ2-7, with 7 bases matching TRBD2. Germline V gene lookup returns CDR1 MNHEY and CDR2 SVGEGT. The V segment lost 6 bases and the J segment 1 base; nucleotides outside the gene matches: 0. The CDR3 runs 12 residues. CDR3 nucleotide sequence: TGTGCCAGCAGCGGGAGGTCCTACGAGCAGTACTTC. It encodes CASSGRSYEQYF.

V gene TRBV19 combines with J gene TRBJ2-1; TRBD2 is a possible D gene (5 bases). The CDR3 contains 16 residues. V lost 5 bases, J lost 0 bases, and 14 bases lay in between. CDR1 is LNHDA, CDR2 SQIVND, per germline (reference sequence). The CDR3 is CASSAYLASSYNEQFF. The CDR3 bases are TGTGCCAGTAGTGCCTACCTAGCTAGCTCCTACAATGAGCAGTTCTTC.

This clonotype has a handful of counts. V and J are TRBV7-2 and TRBJ1-1; D is uncertain. The CDR3 is 18 amino acids. The germline gives CDR1 SGHTA, CDR2 FQGNSA. V gave up 4 bases and J gave up 3 bases, with 24 bases separating them. The CDR3 here is CASSSETELLRYYTEAFF. The CDR3 nucleotides are TGTGCCAGCAGCTCCGAGACGGAGCTCCTACGATATTACACTGAAGCTTTCTTT.

V usage is TRBV7-6 and J usage is TRBJ2-1; TRBD2 aligns across 13 bases. The CDR3 consists of 17 residues. The germline V gene has CDR1 SGHVS and CDR2 FNYEAQ. The V and J ends lost 7 bases and 1 base, in that order; junction bases with no gene match: 7. The CDR3 nucleotides read TGTGCCAGCAACGGACTAGCGGGAGCTGGGTCCTACAATGAGCAGTTCTTC. Its translation is CASNGLAGAGSYNEQFF.

The chain employs TRBV11-2 and TRBJ1-4, with D possibly TRBD1 on 6 matching bases. Trimming removed 5 bases from V and 7 bases from J, with 17 bases in between. Germline CDR1 and CDR2: SGHAT and FQNNGV. The CDR3 is 15 amino acids. The CDR3 reads CASSLFGGRPEKLFF. CDR3 sequence (DNA): TGTGCCAGCAGCCTCTTCGGGGGCAGACCTGAAAAACTGTTTTTT.

This clonotype was seen a single time. This chain joins TRBV25-1 and TRBJ1-6; 7 nucleotides match TRBD1. In germline, CDR1 is MGHDK, CDR2 SYGVNS. Germline trimming cut 7 bases from V and 10 bases from J; bases unmatched to any gene: 16. This CDR3 has 16 residues. The DNA of the CDR3 is TGTGCCAGCAATCTCGACTTTCCAGGGGGTAGGTCACCCCTCCACTTT. Translating gives CASNLDFPGGRSPLHF.

V and J are TRBV7-8 and TRBJ1-5; no firm D call. Looked up from germline, CDR1 is SGHVS and CDR2 is FQNEAQ. The CDR3 spans 19 residues. Deletions cut 4 bases from V and 6 bases from J, with 28 bases between. The CDR3 here is CASSSSRRLGIAVGQPQHF. The DNA of the CDR3 is TGTGCCAGCAGCTCCTCCCGGCGGTTGGGCATCGCGGTGGGTCAGCCCCAGCATTTT.

The chain uses TRBV7-2 and TRBJ2-1; no firm D call. Germline assignment: CDR1 SGHTA and CDR2 FQGNSA. This CDR3 region has 13 residues. V was clipped by 1 base and J by 10 bases, with 11 bases between them. The CDR3 nucleotides read TGTGCCAGCAGCTTAGGGACGTTTTTAGAGCAGTTCTTC. Residues: CASSLGTFLEQFF.

This sequence joins TRBV7-9 and TRBJ2-3; 7 bases line up with TRBD2. The CDR3 has 12 residues. Germline V gene data show CDR1 as SEHNR and CDR2 as FQNEAQ (reference sequence). The junction had 1 base not matched to a gene; V was cut back by 1 base and J by 9 bases. CDR3 bases: TGTGCCAGCAGCTTAGGACTAGCAACGCAGTATTTT. Protein product: CASSLGLATQYF. The full variable domain, in which reference TRBV7-9 and TRBJ2-3 provide the parts outside the CDR3, is DTGVSQNPRHKITKRGQNVTFRCDPISEHNRLYWYRQTLGQGPEFLTYFQNEAQLEKSRLLSDRFSAERPKGSFSTLEIQRTEQGDSAMYLCASSLGLATQYFGPGTRLTVL.

The chain's CDR3 is CASSLAVGRGTGELFF. The CDR3 DNA follows: TGTGCCAGCAGCTTAGCTGTCGGGAGAGGAACCGGGGAGCTGTTTTTT. The rearrangement uses TRBV7-2 and TRBJ2-2; perhaps TRBD2 as D (6 bases). The CDR3 is 16 amino acids. Germline assignment: CDR1 SGHTA and CDR2 FQGNSA. Deletions cut 0 bases from V and 5 bases from J, with 13 bases between.

The V and J genes are TRBV7-6 and TRBJ2-4; weak D call: TRBD2 (5 bases). V dropped 5 bases and J dropped 0 bases, with 11 bases sitting between them. CDR1 and CDR2 (germline): SGHVS, FNYEAQ. This CDR3 has 15 residues. The CDR3 nucleotides are TGTGCCAGCAGCCCGGGGAGAGGAGCCAAAAACATTCAGTACTTC. Amino acids: CASSPGRGAKNIQYF.

This clonotype occurred once. V is TRBV18 and J is TRBJ2-3; D tentatively fits TRBD1 or TRBD2 (6 bases each). The germline V gene has CDR1 KGHSH and CDR2 LQKENI. This CDR3 has 16 amino acids. V lost 3 bases and J lost 1, with 14 bases in between. DNA of the CDR3: TGTGCCAGCTCACCTCGACTAGAGGGGGGCACAGATACGCAGTATTTT. The encoded protein is CASSPRLEGGTDTQYF. The full variable domain, with the rest looked up from reference TRBV18 and TRBJ2-3, is NAGVMQNPRHLVRRRGQEARLRCSPMKGHSHVYWYRQLPEEGLKFMVYLQKENIIDESGMPKERFSAEFPKEGPSILRIQQVVRGDSAAYFCASSPRLEGGTDTQYFGPGTRLTVL.

This sequence joins TRBV11-2 and TRBJ2-2; 9 bases are shared with TRBD2. V dropped 8 bases and J dropped 5; count of bases not matched to a gene: 18. CDR1 and CDR2 (germline): SGHAT, FQNNGV. The CDR3 has 18 residues. This chain's CDR3 is CASGRWASGAEGTGELFF. CDR3 DNA sequence: TGTGCCAGCGGCCGGTGGGCTAGCGGGGCCGAGGGGACCGGGGAGCTGTTTTTT.

This clonotype was observed a handful of times. V gene TRBV7-2 combines with J gene TRBJ2-1; TRBD2 might be the D (6 bases). The CDR3 contains 14 residues. V lost 5 bases and J 8 bases, leaving 16 bases between the germline ends. Germline V gene lookup returns CDR1 SGHTA and CDR2 FQGNSA. CDR3 sequence: CASSGDLASYEQFF. DNA of the CDR3: TGTGCCAGCAGCGGGGACCTAGCGAGCTATGAGCAGTTCTTC.

CDR3 DNA: TGTGCCAGCAGCTTACGAGAGGGGACCCATGAGCAGTTCTTC. Translating it yields CASSLREGTHEQFF. The chain recombines TRBV7-8 with TRBJ2-1, with D perhaps assigned TRBD1 or TRBD2 (5 bases each). V was clipped by 2 bases and J by 8 bases, with 13 bases between them. The length of the CDR3 is 14 residues. Germline CDR1 SGHVS, CDR2 FQNEAQ.

V gene TRBV5-4 combines with J gene TRBJ2-3; D might be TRBD2 (6 bases). The CDR3 covers 15 residues. Germline-derived CDR1 and CDR2 are SGHNT and YYREEE (reference sequence). Trimming cost V 6 bases and J 0 bases, with 14 bases left between them. The CDR3 nucleotides read TGTGCCAGCACCAGCCTAGCGACTAGCACAGATACGCAGTATTTT. It is translated as CASTSLATSTDTQYF.

This clonotype was seen only once. The chain has TRBV2 and TRBJ2-7, with 11 nucleotides matching TRBD1. This CDR3 is built from 15 residues. Trimming took 4 bases from V and 0 from J; bases not matched to a gene: 2. CDR1 is SNHLY, CDR2 FYNNEI, per germline. This CDR3 is CASSGDRGNSYEQYF. DNA of the CDR3: TGTGCCAGCAGTGGGGACAGGGGGAACTCCTACGAGCAGTACTTC.

This clonotype has more than one count but fewer than ten. This chain joins TRBV7-2 and TRBJ2-4; TRBD2 might be the D (7 bases). From germline, CDR1 is SGHTA and CDR2 FQGNSA. CDR3 length: 15 amino acids. The germline V and J ends were trimmed by 7 bases and 6 bases, with 19 bases remaining between them. CDR3 sequence reads: CASTRKVGGGNIQYF. Here the CDR3 DNA reads TGTGCCAGCACCAGGAAGGTGGGAGGGGGAAACATTCAGTACTTC.

The chain has TRBV6-1 and TRBJ2-7; 7 bases map to TRBD1. V lost 5 bases to trimming and J lost 2 bases; unmatched junction nucleotides: 12. The CDR3 runs 16 residues. Germline CDR1 MNHNS, CDR2 SASEGT. CDR3 loop: CASSYPRGPTTYEQYF. The CDR3 region has the DNA TGTGCCAGCAGTTACCCAAGGGGGCCGACCACCTACGAGCAGTACTTC.

V is TRBV7-2 and J is TRBJ1-3; D gene unclear. Trimming cost V 6 bases and J 4 bases, with 10 bases left between them. This CDR3 comprises 13 residues. Germline assignment: CDR1 SGHTA and CDR2 FQGNSA. CDR3 bases: TGTGCCAGCAGGACCGAAAGCGGAAACACCATATATTTT. It yields the protein CASRTESGNTIYF.

This clonotype is a singleton in its sample. With a much larger clone just one base away, this may be a read error. The chain is built from TRBV7-2 and TRBJ2-1; D may be TRBD2 (6 bases). The CDR3 runs to 14 residues. The germline V gene has CDR1 SGHTA and CDR2 FQGNSA. The CDR3: CASSSRRGYNERFF. The CDR3 DNA reads as TGTGCCAGCAGCTCACGACGGGGGTACAATGAGCGGTTCTTC.

The rearrangement joins TRBV5-6 to TRBJ2-2; D uncertain. This CDR3 is 12 amino acids long. Trimming removed 2 bases from V and 6 bases from J, with 5 bases in between. Germline values: CDR1 SGHDT, CDR2 YYEEEE. CDR3 residues: CASSLSAGELFF. As DNA, the CDR3 is TGTGCCAGCAGCTTATCGGCCGGGGAGCTGTTTTTT.

This clonotype was picked up a small number of times. This sequence joins TRBV4-1 and TRBJ2-5, with 8 nucleotides matching TRBD2. The CDR3 loop spans 16 amino acids. The V gene end was trimmed by 3 bases and the J gene end by 4 bases; junction bases not matched to a gene: 10. Germline V gene data show CDR1 as MGHRA and CDR2 as YSYEKL. The CDR3 is CASSHPGPGRAETQYF. The CDR3 nucleotides read TGCGCCAGCAGCCATCCAGGGCCCGGGAGGGCAGAGACCCAGTACTTC.

This clonotype was recorded a few times. J is TRBJ2-6 and V is TRBV6-5; unclear D gene. CDR1 is MNHEY and CDR2 is SVGAGI in the germline V gene. V was trimmed by 2 bases and J by 2 bases, leaving 16 bases between them. This CDR3 contains 18 residues. Written as DNA, the CDR3 is TGTGCCAGCAGTTACGATCCCCGGTGGGGTACTGGGGCCAACGTCCTGACTTTC. Translating it yields CASSYDPRWGTGANVLTF.

The chain carries TRBV6-1 and TRBJ2-1; tentatively, D is TRBD1 (6 bases). The V gene lost 4 bases and the J gene lost 8 bases, with 9 bases spanning the gap. Germline assignment: CDR1 MNHNS and CDR2 SASEGT. This CDR3 comprises 12 residues. Here the CDR3 reads CASSAQGDEQFF. As DNA, the CDR3 is TGTGCCAGCAGTGCACAGGGCGATGAGCAGTTCTTC.

The rearrangement joins TRBV19 to TRBJ1-1; TRBD1 matches at 8 bases. V lost 10 bases and J lost 6; bases outside the gene matches: 7. Germline lookup yields CDR1 LNHDA and CDR2 SQIVND (reference sequence). The CDR3 sequence is 12 residues long. The CDR3 nucleotides read TGTGCCATTAGCCAGGGGGCGGCTGAAGCTTTCTTT. This gives the protein CAISQGAAEAFF.

V gene TRBV7-8 combines with J gene TRBJ2-4; maybe TRBD2 (6 bases). The CDR3 sequence is 11 residues long. Germline values: CDR1 SGHVS, CDR2 FQNEAQ. V lost 3 bases to trimming and J lost 13 bases, with 10 bases between them. This chain's CDR3 is CASSLEGLQYF. In DNA form, the CDR3 reads TGTGCCAGCAGCTTGGAGGGACTCCAGTACTTC.

The chain links TRBV6-1 to TRBJ2-5, with D uncertain. Germline loops: CDR1 MNHNS, CDR2 SASEGT. V was cut by 0 bases and J by 1 base, with 9 bases left in between. CDR3 length: 15 amino acids. For the CDR3, the DNA is TGTGCCAGCAGTGAAGCGCTTGTAAGCCAAGAGACCCAGTACTTC. The encoded protein is CASSEALVSQETQYF.

The chain has TRBV27 and TRBJ2-3; perhaps TRBD2 as D (5 bases). This CDR3 contains 15 residues. The V end was cut by 8 bases, the J end by 4 bases, with 19 bases between. CDR1 MNHEY and CDR2 SMNVEV come from the germline V gene (reference sequence). The CDR3 reads CASVLAWGVADTQYF. The CDR3 DNA sequence: TGTGCCAGCGTCTTAGCATGGGGAGTGGCAGATACGCAGTATTTT.

To note about this clonotype: A single base separates this from a much larger clone, so it may be a read error. The chain is built from TRBV7-2 and TRBJ1-1; D is undetermined. The CDR3 consists of 13 residues. The germline CDR1 and CDR2 sequences are SGHTA and FQGNSA. The CDR3 loop is CASSLARHTEALF. The DNA of the CDR3 is TGTGCCAGCAGCTTAGCGAGACACACTGAAGCTCTCTTT.